Listed below are T cell receptor beta chains from one sample, sequenced in a study of T-cell reconstitution after alpha-beta-depleted transplantation in children. Each CDR3 protein gets one entry after TCRdb re-called the PCR reads with MiXCR. In the table there are 500,000 to 650,000 distinct CDR3 sequences, 10% to 15% of which are singletons. The material sequenced was PBMCs, mostly from graft donor cells, taken 360 days after TCRalphabeta/CD19-depleted stem cell transplant. The receptors were gathered from a male patient between 10 and 17 years old who had a stem cell transplant for acute myeloid leukemia, so the T cells may come from the graft donor. CDR3s include the opening cysteine and the closing phenylalanine or tryptophan. Each record gives: D gene, V gene, clone size, J gene, CDR3 protein, CDR3 DNA. The D gene is left open where the match is weak. Not every row has a clone size; where given, it reads once, few, many or a size class.

TRBD2	TRBV20-1	few	TRBJ2-7	CSARDRAGENEQYF	TGCAGTGCTAGAGATAGGGCGGGAGAAAACGAGCAGTACTTC
-	TRBV30	few	TRBJ2-3	CAWRALGIEGPDTQYF	TGTGCCTGGAGGGCCCTTGGAATAGAAGGTCCAGATACGCAGTATTTT
TRBD2	TRBV6-1	many	TRBJ2-2	CASSLAGGATGELFF	TGTGCCAGCAGTCTAGCGGGAGGGGCCACCGGGGAGCTGTTTTTT
-	TRBV20-1	-	TRBJ1-5	CSARYFSRDPGQPQHF	TGCAGTGCTAGATATTTTAGCAGGGACCCGGGCCAGCCCCAGCATTTT
TRBD1	TRBV12-3/TRBV12-4	many	TRBJ1-2	CASRDHSTGINYGYTF	TGTGCCAGCAGGGACCACTCGACAGGGATTAACTATGGCTACACCTTC
-	TRBV29-1	-	TRBJ2-1	CSVALTGPGVEQFF	TGCAGCGTTGCCCTGACAGGACCGGGCGTTGAGCAGTTCTTC
TRBD1	TRBV29-1	few	TRBJ2-5	CSVEVTGVRTQYF	TGCAGCGTTGAAGTAACAGGGGTACGAACCCAGTACTTC
-	TRBV4-2	few	TRBJ1-4	CASSQESPRLKIEKLFF	TGTGCCAGCAGCCAAGAAAGTCCACGCCTAAAGATTGAAAAACTGTTTTTT
-	TRBV11-1	few	TRBJ2-2	CASSLRGSGELFF	TGTGCCAGCAGCTTAAGAGGGAGTGGGGAGCTGTTTTTT
-	TRBV20-1	-	TRBJ2-1	CSARDPMVRFYNEQFF	TGCAGTGCTAGAGACCCTATGGTGAGGTTCTACAATGAGCAGTTCTTC
TRBD1	TRBV5-1	-	TRBJ2-7	CASSLVGTGYGEQYF	TGCGCCAGCAGCTTGGTAGGGACAGGCTACGGGGAGCAGTACTTC
-	TRBV19	many	TRBJ2-1	CASSIDRSSYNEQFF	TGTGCCAGTAGTATAGATAGAAGTTCCTACAATGAGCAGTTCTTC
-	TRBV11-2	-	TRBJ2-5	CASSHKAQETQYF	TGTGCCAGCAGCCACAAGGCCCAAGAGACCCAGTACTTC
-	TRBV6-1	-	TRBJ2-2	CASSQGVENTGELFF	TGTGCCAGCAGTCAGGGTGTGGAGAACACCGGGGAGCTGTTTTTT
-	TRBV25-1	-	TRBJ2-1	CASSEDVLSGSHSYNEQFF	TGTGCCAGCAGTGAGGACGTTTTGTCAGGTTCGCACTCCTACAATGAGCAGTTCTTC
-	TRBV11-1	-	TRBJ2-1	CASSLESNEQFF	TGTGCCAGCAGCTTAGAGTCCAATGAGCAGTTCTTC
TRBD2	TRBV7-8	-	TRBJ2-2	CASSPLGLAGGGGELFF	TGTGCCAGCAGCCCCTTAGGACTAGCGGGAGGCGGCGGGGAGCTGTTTTTT
-	TRBV12-3/TRBV12-4	few	TRBJ2-1	CASSWDWGSNAEQFF	TGTGCCAGCAGCTGGGACTGGGGGAGTAACGCTGAGCAGTTCTTC
-	TRBV29-1	-	TRBJ2-7	CSARTAYVYEQYF	TGCAGCGCCCGGACAGCCTATGTATACGAGCAGTACTTC
TRBD1	TRBV2	-	TRBJ2-7	CASSADRGGFYEQYF	TGTGCCAGCAGTGCGGACAGGGGGGGATTTTACGAGCAGTACTTC
TRBD1	TRBV12-3/TRBV12-4	few	TRBJ1-5	CASSDTGGNQPQHF	TGTGCCAGCAGTGACACAGGGGGCAATCAGCCCCAGCATTTT
TRBD2	TRBV4-3	many	TRBJ2-2	CASRGLAGGTGELFF	TGCGCCAGCAGGGGACTAGCGGGAGGTACCGGGGAGCTGTTTTTT
-	TRBV27	many	TRBJ2-7	CASGSPMGKQYF	TGTGCCAGCGGGAGCCCTATGGGCAAGCAGTACTTC
-	TRBV6-5	-	TRBJ2-1	CASSSGPLSYNEQFF	TGTGCCAGCAGTTCGGGGCCCCTTTCCTACAATGAGCAGTTCTTC
-	TRBV12-5	few	TRBJ1-1	CASGLGDFRVGTEAFF	TGTGCTAGTGGTTTGGGAGACTTCAGGGTCGGCACTGAAGCTTTCTTT
TRBD2	TRBV28	-	TRBJ2-7	CASSQGLGEQYF	TGTGCCAGCTCCCAGGGACTAGGCGAGCAGTACTTC